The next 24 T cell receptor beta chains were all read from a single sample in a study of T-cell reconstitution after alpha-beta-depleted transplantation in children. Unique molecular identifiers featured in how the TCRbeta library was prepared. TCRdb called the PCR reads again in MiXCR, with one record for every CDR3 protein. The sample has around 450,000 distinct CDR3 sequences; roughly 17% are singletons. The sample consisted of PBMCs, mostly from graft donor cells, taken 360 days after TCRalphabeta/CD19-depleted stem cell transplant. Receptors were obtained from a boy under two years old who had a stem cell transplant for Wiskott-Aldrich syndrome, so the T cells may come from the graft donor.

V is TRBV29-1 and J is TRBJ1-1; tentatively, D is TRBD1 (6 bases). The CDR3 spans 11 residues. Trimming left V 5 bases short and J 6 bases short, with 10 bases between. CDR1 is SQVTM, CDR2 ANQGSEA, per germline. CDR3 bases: TGCAGCGTTCGGGGGGCGCCTGAAGCTTTCTTT. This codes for CSVRGAPEAFF.

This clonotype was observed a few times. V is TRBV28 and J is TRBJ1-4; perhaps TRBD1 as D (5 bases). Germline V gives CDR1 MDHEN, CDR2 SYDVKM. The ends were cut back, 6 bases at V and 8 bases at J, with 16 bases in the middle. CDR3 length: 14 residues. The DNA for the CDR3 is TGTGCCAGCAGCGCCACCTCGGGGGTCGAAAAACTGTTTTTT. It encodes CASSATSGVEKLFF.

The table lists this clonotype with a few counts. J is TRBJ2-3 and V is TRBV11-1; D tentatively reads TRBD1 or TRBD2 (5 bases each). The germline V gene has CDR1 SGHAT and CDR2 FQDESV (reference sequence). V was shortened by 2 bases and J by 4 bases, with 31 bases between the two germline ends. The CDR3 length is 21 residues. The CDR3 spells CASSLKGRPHPWDGNADTQYF. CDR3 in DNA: TGTGCCAGCAGCTTAAAGGGGCGACCTCACCCCTGGGACGGCAACGCAGATACGCAGTATTTT.

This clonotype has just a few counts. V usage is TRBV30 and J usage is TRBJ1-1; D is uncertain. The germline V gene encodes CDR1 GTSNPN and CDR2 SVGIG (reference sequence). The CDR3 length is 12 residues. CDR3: CSIARLNTEAFF. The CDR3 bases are TGTTCTATTGCCCGATTGAACACTGAAGCTTTCTTT.

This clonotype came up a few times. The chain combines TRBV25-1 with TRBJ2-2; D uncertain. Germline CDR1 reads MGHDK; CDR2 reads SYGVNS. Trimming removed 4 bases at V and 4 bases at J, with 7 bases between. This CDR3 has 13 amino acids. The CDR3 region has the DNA TGTGCCAGCAGTGTTTGGTTCACCGGGGAGCTGTTTTTT. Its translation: CASSVWFTGELFF. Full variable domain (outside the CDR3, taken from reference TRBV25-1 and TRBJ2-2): EADIYQTPRYLVIGTGKKITLECSQTMGHDKMYWYQQDPGMELHLIHYSYGVNSTEKGDLSSESTVSRIRTEHFPLTLESARPSHTSQYLCASSVWFTGELFFGEGSRLTVL.

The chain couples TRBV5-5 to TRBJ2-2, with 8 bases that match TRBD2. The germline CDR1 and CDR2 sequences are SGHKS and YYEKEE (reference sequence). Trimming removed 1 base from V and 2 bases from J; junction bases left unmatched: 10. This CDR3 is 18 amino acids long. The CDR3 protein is CASSLPPPTSANTGELFF. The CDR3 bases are TGTGCCAGCAGCTTGCCCCCCCCGACTAGCGCAAACACCGGGGAGCTGTTTTTT.

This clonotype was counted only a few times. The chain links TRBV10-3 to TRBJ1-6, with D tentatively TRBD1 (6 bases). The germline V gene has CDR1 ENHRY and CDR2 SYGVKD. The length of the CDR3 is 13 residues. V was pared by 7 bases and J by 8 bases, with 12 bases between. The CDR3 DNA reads TGTGCCATCACCCAGGGGTTTGATTCACCCCTCCACTTT. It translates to CAITQGFDSPLHF.

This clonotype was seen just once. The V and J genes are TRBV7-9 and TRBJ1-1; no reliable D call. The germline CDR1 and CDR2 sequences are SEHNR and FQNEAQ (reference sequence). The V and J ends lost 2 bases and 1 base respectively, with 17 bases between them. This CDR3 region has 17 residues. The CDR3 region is CASSLKLGSLPNTEAFF. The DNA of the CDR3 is TGTGCCAGCAGCTTAAAGTTGGGGTCCTTACCGAACACTGAAGCTTTCTTT.

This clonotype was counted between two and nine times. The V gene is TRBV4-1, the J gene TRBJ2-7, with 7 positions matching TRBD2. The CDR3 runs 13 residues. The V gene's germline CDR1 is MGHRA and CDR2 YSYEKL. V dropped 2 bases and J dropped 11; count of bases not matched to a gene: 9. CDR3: CASSQIGRGGKYF. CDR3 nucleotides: TGCGCCAGCAGCCAAATTGGTAGGGGAGGGAAGTACTTC.

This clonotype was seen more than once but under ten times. CDR3 bases: TGCGCCAGCAGCTCAACGACAGGGGTTAGCTCCTACAATGAGCAGTTCTTC. Its translation is CASSSTTGVSSYNEQFF. V and J are TRBV5-1 and TRBJ2-1, with 8 bases aligning to TRBD1. Trimming at V came to 3 bases and at J to 0 bases, leaving 8 bases not matched to a gene. The CDR3 is made up of 17 amino acids. CDR1 and CDR2 (germline): SGHRS, YFSETQ.

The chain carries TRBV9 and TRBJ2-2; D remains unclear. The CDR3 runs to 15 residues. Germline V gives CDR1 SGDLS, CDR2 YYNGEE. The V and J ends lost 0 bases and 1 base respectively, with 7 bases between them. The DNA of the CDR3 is TGTGCCAGCAGCGTAGATTCCAGGAACACCGGGGAGCTGTTTTTT. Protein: CASSVDSRNTGELFF.

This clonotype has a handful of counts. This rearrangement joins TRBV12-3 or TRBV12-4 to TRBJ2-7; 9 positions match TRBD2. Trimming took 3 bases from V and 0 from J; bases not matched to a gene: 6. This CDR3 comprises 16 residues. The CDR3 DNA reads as TGTGCCAGCAGTTTTATGGTAGCGGGGGACTCCTACGAGCAGTACTTC. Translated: CASSFMVAGDSYEQYF.

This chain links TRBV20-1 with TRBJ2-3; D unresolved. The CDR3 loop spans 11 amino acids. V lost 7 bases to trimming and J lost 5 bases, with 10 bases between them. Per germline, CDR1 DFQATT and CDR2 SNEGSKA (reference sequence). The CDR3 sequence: CSVARGDTQYF. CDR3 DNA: TGCAGTGTGGCTCGTGGAGATACGCAGTATTTT.

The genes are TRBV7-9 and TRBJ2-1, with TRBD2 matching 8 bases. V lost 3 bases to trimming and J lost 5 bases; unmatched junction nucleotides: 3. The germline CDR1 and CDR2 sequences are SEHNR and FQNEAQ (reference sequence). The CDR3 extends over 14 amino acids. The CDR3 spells CASSLTSVNNEQFF. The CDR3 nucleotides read TGTGCCAGCAGCTTGACTAGCGTGAACAATGAGCAGTTCTTC.

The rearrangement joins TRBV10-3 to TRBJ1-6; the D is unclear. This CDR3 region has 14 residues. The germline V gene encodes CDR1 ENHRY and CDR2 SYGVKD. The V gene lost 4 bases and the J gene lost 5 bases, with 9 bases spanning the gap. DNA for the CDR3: TGTGCCATCAGTGTAAGGCCGAATAATTCACCCCTCCACTTT. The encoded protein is CAISVRPNNSPLHF.

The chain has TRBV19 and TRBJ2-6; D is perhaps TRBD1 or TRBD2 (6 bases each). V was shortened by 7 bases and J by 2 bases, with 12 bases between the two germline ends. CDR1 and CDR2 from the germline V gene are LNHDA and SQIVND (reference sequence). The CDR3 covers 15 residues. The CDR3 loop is CASTGGATGANVLTF. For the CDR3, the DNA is TGTGCCAGTACCGGGGGCGCCACTGGGGCCAACGTCCTGACTTTC.

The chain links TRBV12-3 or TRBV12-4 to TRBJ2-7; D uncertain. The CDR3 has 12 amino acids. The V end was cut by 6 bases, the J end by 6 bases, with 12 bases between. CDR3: CASRTDRIEQYF. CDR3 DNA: TGTGCCAGCAGGACGGACCGTATCGAGCAGTACTTC.

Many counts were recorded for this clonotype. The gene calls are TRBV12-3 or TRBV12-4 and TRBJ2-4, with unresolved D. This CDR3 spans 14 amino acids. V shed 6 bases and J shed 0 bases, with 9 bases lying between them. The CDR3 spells CASSLGVAKNIQYF. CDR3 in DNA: TGTGCCAGCAGCCTCGGTGTAGCCAAAAACATTCAGTACTTC.

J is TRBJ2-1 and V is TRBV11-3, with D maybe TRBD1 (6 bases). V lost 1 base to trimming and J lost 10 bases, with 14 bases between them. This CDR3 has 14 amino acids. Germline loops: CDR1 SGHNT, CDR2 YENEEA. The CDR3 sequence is CASSLGPTGGEQFF. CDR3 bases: TGTGCCAGCAGCTTAGGTCCGACAGGCGGGGAGCAGTTCTTC. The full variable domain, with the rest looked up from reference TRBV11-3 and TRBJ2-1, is EAGVVQSPRYKIIEKKQPVAFWCNPISGHNTLYWYLQNLGQGPELLIRYENEEAVDDSQLPKDRFSAERLKGVDSTLKIQPAELGDSAVYLCASSLGPTGGEQFFGPGTRLTVL.

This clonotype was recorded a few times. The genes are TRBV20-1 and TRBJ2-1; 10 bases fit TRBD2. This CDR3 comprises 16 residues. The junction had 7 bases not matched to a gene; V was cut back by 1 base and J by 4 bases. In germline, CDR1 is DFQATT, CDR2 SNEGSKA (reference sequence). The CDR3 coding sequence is TGCAGTGCTAGAGGCACGGGACTAGCGTTTTACAATGAGCAGTTCTTC. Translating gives CSARGTGLAFYNEQFF.

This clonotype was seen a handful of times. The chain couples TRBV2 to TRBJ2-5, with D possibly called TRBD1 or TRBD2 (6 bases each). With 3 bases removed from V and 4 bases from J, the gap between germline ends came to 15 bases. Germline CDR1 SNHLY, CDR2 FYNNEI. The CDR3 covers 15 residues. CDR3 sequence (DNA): TGTGCCAGCAGTGAGGGGGGCCGGAGACTAGAGACCCAGTACTTC. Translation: CASSEGGRRLETQYF.

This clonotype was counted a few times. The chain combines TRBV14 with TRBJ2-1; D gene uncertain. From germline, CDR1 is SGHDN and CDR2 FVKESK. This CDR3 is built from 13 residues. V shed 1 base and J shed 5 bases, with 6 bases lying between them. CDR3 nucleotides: TGTGCCAGCAGCCAAGTTTCCCACAATGAGCAGTTCTTC. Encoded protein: CASSQVSHNEQFF.

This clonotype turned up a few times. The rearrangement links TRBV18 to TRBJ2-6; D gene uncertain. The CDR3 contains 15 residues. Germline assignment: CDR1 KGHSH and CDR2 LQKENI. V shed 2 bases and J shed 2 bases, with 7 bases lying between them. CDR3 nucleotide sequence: TGTGCCAGCTCACCAAAAGGCCCTGGGGCCAACGTCCTGACTTTC. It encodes CASSPKGPGANVLTF.

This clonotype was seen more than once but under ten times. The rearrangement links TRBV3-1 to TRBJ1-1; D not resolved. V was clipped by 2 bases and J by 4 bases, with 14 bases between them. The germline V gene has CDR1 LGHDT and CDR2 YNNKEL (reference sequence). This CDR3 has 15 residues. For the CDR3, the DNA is TGTGCCAGCAGCCAAAGAAAGCCCCACGTCACTGAAGCTTTCTTT. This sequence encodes CASSQRKPHVTEAFF.